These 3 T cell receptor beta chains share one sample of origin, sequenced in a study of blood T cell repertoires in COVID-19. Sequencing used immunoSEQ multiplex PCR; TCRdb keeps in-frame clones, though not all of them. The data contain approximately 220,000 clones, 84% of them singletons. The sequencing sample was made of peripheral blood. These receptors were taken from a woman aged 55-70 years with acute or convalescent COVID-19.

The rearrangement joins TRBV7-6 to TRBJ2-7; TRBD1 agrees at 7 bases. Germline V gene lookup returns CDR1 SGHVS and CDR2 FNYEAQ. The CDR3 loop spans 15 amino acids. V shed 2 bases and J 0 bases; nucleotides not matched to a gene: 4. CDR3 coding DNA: TGTGCCAGCAGCTTAAGGTCAGGGGGCTCCTACGAGCAGTACTTC. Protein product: CASSLRSGGSYEQYF.

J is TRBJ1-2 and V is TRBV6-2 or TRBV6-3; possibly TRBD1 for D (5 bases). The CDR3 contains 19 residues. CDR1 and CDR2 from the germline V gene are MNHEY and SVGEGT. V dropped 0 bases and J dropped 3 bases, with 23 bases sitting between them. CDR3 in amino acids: CASSYSLRRAAGTDYGYTF. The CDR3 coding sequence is TGTGCCAGCAGTTACTCCCTACGTCGAGCGGCGGGGACGGACTATGGCTACACCTTC.

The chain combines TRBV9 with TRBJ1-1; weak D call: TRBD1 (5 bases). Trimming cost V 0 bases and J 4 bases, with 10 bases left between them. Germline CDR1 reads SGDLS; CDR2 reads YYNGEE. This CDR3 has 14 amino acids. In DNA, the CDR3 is TGTGCCAGCAGCGTAGGGTGGGGCGCCACTGAAGCTTTCTTT. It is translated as CASSVGWGATEAFF.